The 6 T cell receptor beta chains below all came from one sample that was sequenced in a study of beta chain features in type 1 diabetes. Study-level findings and limits: Type 1 diabetes patients had TCRB CDR3s that were shorter (moderately but significantly so) in all four CD4+ subsets.

The study reverse transcribed the entire isolated RNA, so it sequenced expressed TCRB transcripts. This table comes from immunoSEQ multiplex PCR, and its TCRdb copy is limited to in-frame clones, with some not included. The sample contains a few hundred thousand clones, 8% to 10% of which appear only once. These TCRs' antigens remain unknown. Sample: central memory CD4+ T cells from blood. The receptors originated from a man aged 25-40 years with type 1 diabetes.

The chain employs TRBV7-8 and TRBJ2-4; 15 bases match TRBD2. Per the germline V gene, CDR1 is SGHVS and CDR2 is FQNEAQ. Unmatched junction bases numbered 10, after V lost 1 base and J lost 6 bases. There are 19 residues in the CDR3. This CDR3 reads CASSLGGTSGRSSRNIQYF. The CDR3 nucleotides are TGTGCCAGCAGCTTAGGCGGGACTAGCGGGAGGTCTTCCAGAAACATTCAGTACTTC.

The chain has TRBV10-3 and TRBJ2-7; D is uncertain. Germline V gene data show CDR1 as ENHRY and CDR2 as SYGVKD. The V end was cut by 10 bases, the J end by 1 base, with 26 bases between. This CDR3 has 17 residues. In DNA, the CDR3 is TGTGCCAGCAGCTTCGCCATTGGTGGGGTTGGGTCCTACGAGCAGTACTTC. Protein: CASSFAIGGVGSYEQYF.

This chain uses TRBV30 with TRBJ1-1; TRBD1 matches 8 bases. J was trimmed by 5 bases and V by 5 bases; bases with no gene match: 10. Germline CDR1 and CDR2: GTSNPN and SVGIG (reference sequence). The CDR3 covers 14 residues. DNA of the CDR3: TGTGCCTGGTGCCGACAGGGGTTAATAACTGAAGCTTTCTTT. This codes for CAWCRQGLITEAFF.

This clone appeared many times. The chain employs TRBV6-1 and TRBJ2-4; TRBD2 matches at 11 bases. The CDR3 runs 17 residues. The germline V gene encodes CDR1 MNHNS and CDR2 SASEGT. After removal of 0 bases from V and 9 bases from J, the junction contained 10 bases not matched to a gene. The CDR3 region is CASSEALPSLAGGIQYF. For the CDR3, the DNA is TGTGCCAGCAGTGAAGCCCTGCCTTCCCTAGCGGGAGGCATTCAGTACTTC.

This chain uses TRBV4-2 with TRBJ2-5; either TRBD1 or TRBD2 may supply D (5 bases each). Germline lookup yields CDR1 LGHNA and CDR2 YNFKEQ. The CDR3 totals 15 residues. The V gene lost 6 bases and the J gene lost 3 bases, with 17 bases spanning the gap. The CDR3 loop reads CASSSPGLAKETQYF. For the CDR3, the DNA is TGTGCCAGCAGTTCGCCGGGGCTAGCAAAAGAGACCCAGTACTTC.

The chain joins TRBV25-1 to TRBJ2-1; tentatively, D is TRBD2 (5 bases). V was cut by 0 bases and J by 5 bases, with 8 bases left in between. Per germline, CDR1 MGHDK and CDR2 SYGVNS. CDR3 length: 14 residues. DNA of the CDR3: TGTGCCAGCAGTGAATATGTGGAGGACAATGAGCAGTTCTTC. Its protein is CASSEYVEDNEQFF.